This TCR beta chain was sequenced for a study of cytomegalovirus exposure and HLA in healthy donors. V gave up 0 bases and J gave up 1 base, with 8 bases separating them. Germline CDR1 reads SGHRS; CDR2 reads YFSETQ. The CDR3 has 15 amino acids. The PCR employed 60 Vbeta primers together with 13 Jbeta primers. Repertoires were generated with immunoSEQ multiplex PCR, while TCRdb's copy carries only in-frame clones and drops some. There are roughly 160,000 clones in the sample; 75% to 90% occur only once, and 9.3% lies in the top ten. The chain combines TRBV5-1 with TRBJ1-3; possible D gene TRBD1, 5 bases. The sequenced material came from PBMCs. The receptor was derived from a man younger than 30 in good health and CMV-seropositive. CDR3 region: CASSLGQTSGNTIYF. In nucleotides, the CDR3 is TGCGCCAGCAGCTTGGGACAGACGTCTGGAAACACCATATATTTT.